Each of the 22 T cell receptor beta chains below was sequenced from the same sample in a study of T cell changes during pregnancy in multiple sclerosis (dated by TCRdb to the late 2010s). Libraries were built with the immunoSEQ multiplex PCR assay. TCRdb holds this immuneACCESS table with in-frame rearrangements only. Some clones are missing; in checked studies, unresolved V genes explain under half, and the rest has no known cause. In all, the sample holds about 29,000 clones, and roughly nine tenths of those were seen once. Jointly, the top ten make up roughly 5% of the sample. This material consisted of CD8+ T cells from peripheral blood mononuclear cells, taken before pregnancy. These receptor sequences come from a female donor with multiple sclerosis, enrolled in a pregnancy study.

The chain uses TRBV6-5 and TRBJ1-5, with unresolved D. Trimming shortened V by 5 bases and J by 3 bases, and 11 bases separated the two germline ends. The CDR3 is 14 amino acids. Per the germline V gene, CDR1 is MNHEY and CDR2 is SVGAGI. This CDR3 reads CASSPGRDNQPQHF. The CDR3 DNA follows: TGTGCCAGCAGTCCAGGACGGGACAATCAGCCCCAGCATTTT.

The rearrangement uses TRBV19 and TRBJ2-7; 9 bases line up with TRBD2. Germline trimming cut 0 bases from V and 5 bases from J; bases unmatched to any gene: 5. The CDR3 length is 15 residues. Germline V gives CDR1 LNHDA, CDR2 SQIVND (reference sequence). The CDR3 loop reads CASSIEAGGLDEQYF. Here the CDR3 DNA reads TGTGCCAGTAGTATAGAAGCGGGAGGACTCGACGAGCAGTACTTC.

This clone was seen just once. The genes are TRBV7-9 and TRBJ2-1; perhaps TRBD1 as D (5 bases). Trimming removed 5 bases from V and 7 bases from J, with 12 bases in between. Germline CDR1 reads SEHNR; CDR2 reads FQNEAQ (reference sequence). The CDR3 totals 13 residues. CDR3: CASSQGPSNEQFF. CDR3 sequence (DNA): TGTGCCAGCAGCCAGGGCCCCTCAAATGAGCAGTTCTTC. Full variable domain (missing parts from reference TRBV7-9 and TRBJ2-1): DTGVSQNPRHKITKRGQNVTFRCDPISEHNRLYWYRQTLGQGPEFLTYFQNEAQLEKSRLLSDRFSAERPKGSFSTLEIQRTEQGDSAMYLCASSQGPSNEQFFGPGTRLTVL.

This chain connects TRBV7-9 to TRBJ2-1; tentative D call: TRBD2 (6 bases). The CDR3 has 15 residues. Trimming shortened V by 6 bases and J by 3 bases, and 15 bases separated the two germline ends. Germline V gene sequence: CDR1 SEHNR, CDR2 FQNEAQ (reference sequence). The chain's CDR3 is CASRIRDSNYNEQFF. The CDR3 DNA sequence: TGTGCCAGCAGAATCCGGGACTCCAACTACAATGAGCAGTTCTTC.

The sample holds one count of this clone. This chain joins TRBV5-1 and TRBJ1-1; 7 positions agree with TRBD1. The germline V gene encodes CDR1 SGHRS and CDR2 YFSETQ. The CDR3 sequence is 13 residues long. Unmatched junction bases numbered 3, after V lost 2 bases and J lost 5 bases. The CDR3 reads CASSLSGGTEAFF. The CDR3 region has the DNA TGCGCCAGCAGCTTATCAGGGGGAACTGAAGCTTTCTTT.

This chain connects TRBV7-3 to TRBJ2-3; TRBD2 matches at 10 bases. Trimming cost V 1 base and J 3 bases; bases outside gene matches: 4. CDR3 length: 16 residues. Germline CDR1 and CDR2: SGHTA and FQGTGA. In nucleotides, the CDR3 is TGTGCCAGCAGCTTAATAGGACTAGCGGCGACAGATACGCAGTATTTT. It yields the protein CASSLIGLAATDTQYF.

The rearrangement uses TRBV5-1 and TRBJ2-1, with a possible D match to TRBD1 (6 bases). This CDR3 contains 15 residues. Germline V gene lookup returns CDR1 SGHRS and CDR2 YFSETQ. V lost 1 base and J 8 bases, leaving 16 bases between the germline ends. The CDR3 loop reads CASSLRPGDRDEQFF. In DNA, the CDR3 is TGCGCCAGCAGCTTGAGGCCAGGGGATAGGGATGAGCAGTTCTTC.

The chain couples TRBV4-3 to TRBJ2-1; D possibly corresponds to TRBD2 (7 bases). CDR1 is LGHNA, CDR2 YSLEER, per germline. V lost 1 base to trimming and J lost 3 bases, with 19 bases between them. The CDR3 is 18 amino acids. CDR3 coding DNA: TGCGCCAGCAGCCAAGGAGGGACGGGGGGCTACGACTACAATGAGCAGTTCTTC. Amino acid sequence: CASSQGGTGGYDYNEQFF.

V usage is TRBV6-6 and J usage is TRBJ1-1, with a possible D match to TRBD1 (6 bases). V lost 2 bases, J lost 3 bases, and 10 bases lay in between. The CDR3 consists of 14 residues. From germline, CDR1 is MNHNY and CDR2 SVGAGI (reference sequence). CDR3 loop: CASSYGGQDTEAFF. The CDR3 coding sequence is TGTGCCAGCAGTTACGGGGGCCAGGACACTGAAGCTTTCTTT.

This sequence joins TRBV5-1 and TRBJ1-2, with TRBD1 as a possible D gene (5 bases). The germline V and J ends were trimmed by 0 bases and 6 bases, with 12 bases remaining between them. CDR1 is SGHRS and CDR2 is YFSETQ in the germline V gene. The CDR3 is 14 residues long. CDR3 protein: CASSLGPGGDGYTF. The CDR3 nucleotides are TGCGCCAGCAGCTTGGGTCCGGGGGGGGATGGCTACACCTTC.

The genes are TRBV9 and TRBJ2-7; D unresolved. Germline V CDR1 and CDR2: SGDLS, YYNGEE. Trimming took off 0 bases at V and 0 bases at J, with 10 bases between the two ends. The CDR3 totals 15 residues. CDR3 amino acids: CASSVDASSSYEQYF. The DNA of the CDR3 is TGTGCCAGCAGCGTAGACGCTTCTAGCTCCTACGAGCAGTACTTC.

This clone has more than one count but fewer than ten. V gene TRBV30 combines with J gene TRBJ2-2; D gene ambiguous. Germline-derived CDR1 and CDR2 are GTSNPN and SVGIG (reference sequence). The CDR3 runs 12 residues. V lost 4 bases and J lost 2, with 5 bases in between. In nucleotides, the CDR3 is TGTGCCTGGAATCCTAACACCGGGGAGCTGTTTTTT. It specifies CAWNPNTGELFF.

The J gene is TRBJ1-4, the V gene TRBV27; D ambiguous. Germline CDR1 MNHEY, CDR2 SMNVEV (reference sequence). V was clipped by 5 bases and J by 3 bases, with 16 bases between them. The CDR3 spans 16 residues. CDR3 in DNA: TGTGCCAGCAGTCCCGAGATTCGGCGGGCTAATGAAAAACTGTTTTTT. This sequence encodes CASSPEIRRANEKLFF.

The chain is built from TRBV27 and TRBJ2-4; 12 bases are shared with TRBD1. V shed 3 bases and J 6 bases; nucleotides not matched to a gene: 9. The CDR3 extends over 17 amino acids. CDR1 MNHEY and CDR2 SMNVEV come from the germline V gene (reference sequence). CDR3 in amino acids: CASSLSRDRGQRNIQYF. In nucleotides, the CDR3 is TGTGCCAGCAGTTTGTCCCGGGACAGGGGGCAGAGAAACATTCAGTACTTC.

This clone was seen only once. The chain employs TRBV5-4 and TRBJ1-2, with TRBD1 as a possible D gene (6 bases). With 0 bases removed from V and 5 bases from J, the gap between germline ends came to 8 bases. Germline V gene sequence: CDR1 SGHNT, CDR2 YYREEE (reference sequence). This CDR3 is built from 13 residues. The CDR3 DNA reads TGTGCCAGCAGCTTGGACAGGGTATATGGCTACACCTTC. Protein sequence: CASSLDRVYGYTF.

On this clone: The same CDR3 can be traced to other DNA sequences in this sample. The V and J genes are TRBV28 and TRBJ1-3, with 8 bases aligning to TRBD1. The CDR3 sequence is 13 residues long. The junction had 6 bases not matched to a gene; V was cut back by 10 bases and J by 4 bases. CDR1 and CDR2 (germline): MDHEN, SYDVKM. CDR3: CAITGGSGNTIYF. The CDR3 coding sequence is TGTGCCATCACAGGGGGATCAGGAAACACCATATATTTT.

The gene calls are TRBV10-3 and TRBJ1-3, with D unresolved. The CDR3 has 12 residues. V lost 5 bases and J lost 7, with 9 bases in between. Germline loops: CDR1 ENHRY, CDR2 SYGVKD. As DNA, the CDR3 is TGTGCCATCAGTAACGAGGAGAACACCATATATTTT. Amino acid sequence: CAISNEENTIYF.

This rearrangement joins TRBV4-3 to TRBJ2-2; 7 bases are a match to TRBD1. The CDR3 totals 15 residues. Trimming at V came to 1 base and at J to 5 bases, leaving 4 bases not matched to a gene. In germline, CDR1 is LGHNA, CDR2 YSLEER. The CDR3 sequence: CASSQGTGDTGELFF. The CDR3 region has the DNA TGCGCCAGCAGCCAAGGTACAGGGGATACCGGGGAGCTGTTTTTT.

The chain uses TRBV6-5 and TRBJ1-3; 10 positions match TRBD1. Germline assignment: CDR1 MNHEY and CDR2 SVGAGI. V shed 6 bases, J shed 4 bases, and the junction held 6 bases outside the gene matches. The CDR3 sequence is 15 residues long. CDR3 sequence: CASSPTGGSGNTIYF. The CDR3 nucleotides are TGTGCCAGCAGCCCGACAGGGGGCTCAGGAAACACCATATATTTT.

As regards this clone: The junction departs from the called germline gene at one end, perhaps through a read error. The sample carries other DNA sequences with the same CDR3. J is TRBJ1-6 and V is TRBV4-1, with TRBD1 identical over 8 bases. The CDR3 loop spans 16 amino acids. Germline lookup yields CDR1 MGHRA and CDR2 YSYEKL. CDR3 sequence reads: CASSQEQGAKNSPLHF. The CDR3, as DNA: TGCGCCAGCAGCCAAGAGCAGGGGGCAAAGAATTCACCTCTCCACTTT.

J is TRBJ1-2 and V is TRBV5-4; possibly TRBD1 for D (5 bases). CDR3 length: 14 residues. The V end was cut by 7 bases, the J end by 8 bases, with 21 bases between. Germline V gene sequence: CDR1 SGHNT, CDR2 YYREEE (reference sequence). The CDR3: CASAVVGGKRGYTF. DNA for the CDR3: TGTGCCAGCGCCGTGGTTGGGGGGAAACGCGGCTACACCTTC.

V usage is TRBV27 and J usage is TRBJ2-7, with no clear D. Trimming removed 2 bases at V and 1 base at J, with 9 bases between. Germline V gives CDR1 MNHEY, CDR2 SMNVEV (reference sequence). The CDR3 loop spans 14 amino acids. The CDR3 sequence is CASSLAAKSYEQYF. For the CDR3, the DNA is TGTGCCAGCAGTTTAGCGGCTAAATCCTACGAGCAGTACTTC.